This T cell receptor (beta chain) was documented in a study of blood T cell repertoires in COVID-19. The wider study: Samples taken during acute and convalescent COVID-19 were collected in the United States, Italy and Spain. From T cells, B-cell-depleted T cells, or PBMCs came the material, which was cDNA or gDNA.

The assay was immunoSEQ multiplex PCR, and TCRdb's table has in-frame clones only and misses some. The table records around 130,000 clones, around 89% of them present only once. This clonotype originated in a man aged 70 or older with active COVID-19. Sequencing input: peripheral blood.

The CDR3 DNA is TGCGCCAGCGGCCGACTAGCGGGAGTGGACAATGAGCAGTTCTTC. Residues: CASGRLAGVDNEQFF. This chain connects TRBV5-1 to TRBJ2-1; 12 nucleotides align to TRBD2. CDR1 is SGHRS, CDR2 YFSETQ, per germline. The CDR3 is made up of 15 amino acids. V shed 7 bases and J 5 bases; nucleotides not matched to a gene: 7.